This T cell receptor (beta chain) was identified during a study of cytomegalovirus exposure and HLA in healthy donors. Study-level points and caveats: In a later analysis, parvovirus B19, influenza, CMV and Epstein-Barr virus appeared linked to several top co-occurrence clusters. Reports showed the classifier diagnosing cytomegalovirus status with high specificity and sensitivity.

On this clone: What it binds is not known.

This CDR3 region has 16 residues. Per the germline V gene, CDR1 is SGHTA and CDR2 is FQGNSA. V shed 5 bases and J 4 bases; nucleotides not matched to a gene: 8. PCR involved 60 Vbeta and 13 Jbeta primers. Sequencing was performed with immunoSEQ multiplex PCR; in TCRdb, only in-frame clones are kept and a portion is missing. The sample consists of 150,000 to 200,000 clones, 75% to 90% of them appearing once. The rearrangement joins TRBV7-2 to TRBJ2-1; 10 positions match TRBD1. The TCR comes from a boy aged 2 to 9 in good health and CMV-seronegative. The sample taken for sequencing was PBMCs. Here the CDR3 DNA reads TGTGCCAGCAGCCGGACAGGGGGTCCTACATACAATGAGCAGTTCTTC. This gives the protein CASSRTGGPTYNEQFF.